This TCR beta chain was observed in a study of CD8 T cells in Susac syndrome. Reverse transcription of about 0.5 to 1 ug RNA used random hexamers. The authors amplified TCR beta CDR3 across 54 Vbeta and 13 Jbeta using immunoSEQ multiplex PCR. TCRdb re-analysed the immunoSEQ multiplex PCR reads in MiXCR, keeping a single row per CDR3 protein. The data show about 120,000 distinct CDR3 sequences, about nine tenths seen once. Germline V gene lookup returns CDR1 KGHSH and CDR2 LQKENI. V dropped 1 base and J dropped 0; count of bases not matched to a gene: 8. The length of the CDR3 is 18 residues. The healthy controls were matched to patients by age and sex.

The specimen was CD4+ T cells from PBMCs. The chain links TRBV18 to TRBJ2-7, with TRBD2 matching over 11 bases. This TCR was recovered from a human donor in good health. This CDR3 reads CASSPLTAGLAGSYEQYF. In DNA form, the CDR3 reads TGTGCCAGCTCACCACTAACTGCCGGACTAGCGGGCTCCTACGAGCAGTACTTC.